These 24 T cell receptor beta chains were sequenced from one sample in a study of T-cell memory formation after mild COVID-19. TCRdb processed the 5' RACE reads anew with MiXCR; each CDR3 protein has one entry. The repertoire has 80,000 to 90,000 distinct CDR3 sequences, 20% to 25% of them found once; the top ten carry about 40%. Sequenced: PBMCs or a T cell subset sorted from them (not recorded which). Receptor source: a man younger than 30 who had mild COVID-19 (a few samples of this study predate the infection). Cell type and time point are not known.

The chain employs TRBV5-1 and TRBJ1-2; 7 bases line up with TRBD1. CDR3 length: 15 amino acids. CDR1 is SGHRS and CDR2 is YFSETQ in the germline V gene. The ends lost 4 bases at V and 5 bases at J; junction bases unmatched: 11. The CDR3 nucleotides read TGCGCCAGCAGCACTAAGGACAGGCTGGGATATGGCTACACCTTC. Encoded protein: CASSTKDRLGYGYTF.

At least ten counts were recorded for this clonotype. This chain connects TRBV27 to TRBJ2-1; D is possibly TRBD2 (5 bases). The CDR3 spans 14 residues. V lost 10 bases to trimming and J lost 6 bases, with 19 bases between them. CDR1 MNHEY and CDR2 SMNVEV come from the germline V gene (reference sequence). This CDR3 is CATGVISSRNEQFF. CDR3 DNA sequence: TGTGCCACCGGGGTCATATCCAGTCGCAATGAGCAGTTCTTC.

This clonotype was detected only a few times. CDR3 DNA: TGCGCCAGCAGCCAAGGTCTGAGCTCCTACGAGCAGTACGTC. As protein: CASSQGLSSYEQYV. The chain recombines TRBV4-1 with TRBJ2-7; no clear D gene. From germline, CDR1 is MGHRA and CDR2 YSYEKL. Trimming removed 1 base at V and 0 bases at J, with 7 bases between. The CDR3 sequence is 14 residues long.

This clonotype was observed a single time. The CDR3 DNA reads as TGTGCCAGCAGCGGAAGGGACAGGGGGAACCCTGGGGCCAACGTCCTGACTTTC. Protein product: CASSGRDRGNPGANVLTF. The V gene is TRBV7-9, the J gene TRBJ2-6, with TRBD1 matching 11 bases. Trimming took 5 bases from V and 2 from J; bases not matched to a gene: 8. In germline, CDR1 is SEHNR, CDR2 FQNEAQ (reference sequence). This CDR3 region has 18 residues.

V usage is TRBV4-3 and J usage is TRBJ2-7; no reliable D call. The CDR3 has 15 residues. The germline V gene encodes CDR1 LGHNA and CDR2 YSLEER. Deletions cut 0 bases from V and 0 bases from J, with 9 bases between. The CDR3 region has the DNA TGCGCCAGCAGCCAAGATTTGGCAAGCTCCTACGAGCAGTACTTC. Translating gives CASSQDLASSYEQYF.

CDR3 loop: CATSDLGGITGELFF. The CDR3 nucleotides are TGTGCCACCAGTGATCTCGGGGGGATCACCGGGGAGCTGTTTTTT. V gene TRBV24-1 combines with J gene TRBJ2-2, with TRBD2 matching over 7 bases. The CDR3 runs 15 residues. The trim removed 3 bases at V and 4 bases at J, leaving 4 bases unmatched. Germline V CDR1 and CDR2: KGHDR, SFDVKD.

The chain links TRBV4-3 to TRBJ2-7; D possibly corresponds to TRBD2 (6 bases). Trimming shortened V by 4 bases and J by 6 bases, and 13 bases separated the two germline ends. This CDR3 is built from 13 residues. Germline V CDR1 and CDR2: LGHNA, YSLEER. The CDR3 nucleotides read TGCGCCAGCAGCCCGGGGGTAAGAGGCGAGCAGTACTTC. It yields the protein CASSPGVRGEQYF.

The chain recombines TRBV7-2 with TRBJ1-2; D is uncertain. CDR1 and CDR2 (germline): SGHTA, FQGNSA. The CDR3 runs 14 residues. Trimming stripped 5 bases from V and 3 bases from J, with 13 bases between. CDR3 sequence (DNA): TGTGCCAGCAGCCCCCACCCCCGGGACTATGGCTACACCTTC. This encodes CASSPHPRDYGYTF.

V usage is TRBV7-9 and J usage is TRBJ1-1; 10 nucleotides match TRBD1. The junction had 9 bases not matched to a gene; V was cut back by 5 bases and J by 6 bases. This CDR3 contains 15 residues. The V gene's germline CDR1 is SEHNR and CDR2 FQNEAQ (reference sequence). CDR3 residues: CASSPPRDRGAEAFF. The CDR3 region has the DNA TGTGCCAGCAGCCCCCCCCGGGACAGGGGTGCTGAAGCTTTCTTT.

This clonotype was detected only a few times. This chain connects TRBV11-2 to TRBJ2-3; weak D call: TRBD1 (6 bases). With 5 bases removed from V and 6 bases from J, the gap between germline ends came to 21 bases. This CDR3 contains 16 residues. Germline values: CDR1 SGHAT, CDR2 FQNNGV. CDR3 coding DNA: TGTGCCAGCAGCCCCTTTGTTTTGGGGGCTTCGGATACGCAGTATTTT. Translation gives CASSPFVLGASDTQYF.

The chain's CDR3 is CASSSWDSENYGYTF. The CDR3 DNA reads as TGTGCCAGCAGCTCCTGGGACTCTGAGAACTATGGCTACACCTTC. V and J are TRBV7-9 and TRBJ1-2; perhaps TRBD1 as D (5 bases). Trimming cost V 4 bases and J 2 bases, with 14 bases left between them. This CDR3 has 15 residues. Germline V gene sequence: CDR1 SEHNR, CDR2 FQNEAQ (reference sequence).

CDR3 nucleotide sequence: TGCAGTATCGACTCTACAGGGGGAGAGACCCAGTACTTC. The encoded protein is CSIDSTGGETQYF. The gene calls are TRBV20-1 and TRBJ2-5; 8 nucleotides agree with TRBD1. V shed 8 bases, J shed 4 bases, and the junction held 9 bases outside the gene matches. From germline, CDR1 is DFQATT and CDR2 SNEGSKA (reference sequence). The CDR3 loop spans 13 amino acids.

The rearrangement links TRBV4-1 to TRBJ2-7; perhaps TRBD1 as D (5 bases). Trimming left V 1 base short and J 0 bases short, with 10 bases between. The CDR3 extends over 15 amino acids. Germline V gene sequence: CDR1 MGHRA, CDR2 YSYEKL. The CDR3 loop reads CASSQVQGSSYEQYF. The DNA of the CDR3 is TGCGCCAGCAGCCAAGTCCAGGGAAGCTCCTACGAGCAGTACTTC.

The chain employs TRBV4-3 and TRBJ1-1; weak D call: TRBD1 (6 bases). Trimming stripped 1 base from V and 4 bases from J, with 13 bases between. CDR1 LGHNA and CDR2 YSLEER come from the germline V gene. The CDR3 runs 15 residues. CDR3 residues: CASSQASGAGTEAFF. The CDR3, as DNA: TGCGCCAGCAGCCAAGCATCAGGGGCCGGCACTGAAGCTTTCTTT.

The chain joins TRBV2 to TRBJ2-1; no clear D. This CDR3 contains 12 residues. V lost 1 base and J 7 bases, leaving 5 bases between the germline ends. From germline, CDR1 is SNHLY and CDR2 FYNNEI. Here the CDR3 DNA reads TGTGCCAGCAGTGAAGGGTATAATGAGCAGTTCTTC. It translates to CASSEGYNEQFF.

This clonotype was counted between two and nine times. The chain has TRBV6-1 and TRBJ2-7; TRBD1 aligns across 7 bases. The CDR3 has 14 amino acids. Germline CDR1 is MNHNS and CDR2 is SASEGT. V shed 5 bases, J shed 5 bases, and the junction held 9 bases outside the gene matches. CDR3 sequence reads: CASSPETGPDEQYF. The CDR3 bases are TGTGCCAGCAGTCCGGAGACAGGGCCGGACGAGCAGTACTTC.

The rearrangement links TRBV5-6 to TRBJ1-5; D may be TRBD1 (5 bases). Germline V gene lookup returns CDR1 SGHDT and CDR2 YYEEEE. The CDR3 loop spans 14 amino acids. V gave up 4 bases and J gave up 6 bases, with 14 bases separating them. For the CDR3, the DNA is TGTGCCAGCAGCGAGGACGGCGGGGGTCAGCCCCAGCATTTT. Residues: CASSEDGGGQPQHF.

This clonotype was seen only a few times. CDR3 sequence reads: CATSRALPAYEQYF. The CDR3 DNA reads TGTGCCACCAGCAGAGCACTTCCCGCCTACGAGCAGTACTTC. V gene TRBV15 combines with J gene TRBJ2-7; D remains unclear. Germline V CDR1 and CDR2: LNHNV, YYDKDF (reference sequence). The ends were cut back, 1 base at V and 2 bases at J, with 9 bases in the middle. This CDR3 is 14 amino acids long.

This clonotype was counted between two and nine times. V gene TRBV20-1 combines with J gene TRBJ1-2; D might be TRBD1 (5 bases). Germline V CDR1 and CDR2: DFQATT, SNEGSKA (reference sequence). CDR3 length: 12 residues. Trimming cost V 3 bases and J 4 bases, with 9 bases left between them. The DNA of the CDR3 is TGCAGTGCTAGCTCGGGGGGCTATGGCTACACCTTC. It codes for CSASSGGYGYTF.

V usage is TRBV29-1 and J usage is TRBJ1-2; D is ambiguous. Germline loops: CDR1 SQVTM, CDR2 ANQGSEA. This CDR3 spans 13 amino acids. V lost 3 bases to trimming and J lost 3 bases, with 11 bases between them. The DNA for the CDR3 is TGCAGCGTTGACGTGGAAAGATACTATGGCTACACCTTC. Translation gives CSVDVERYYGYTF.

This clonotype was found a few times. The V gene is TRBV27, the J gene TRBJ1-3; tentative D call: TRBD1 (5 bases). V was clipped by 3 bases and J by 2 bases, with 8 bases between them. The germline V gene encodes CDR1 MNHEY and CDR2 SMNVEV (reference sequence). This CDR3 has 14 amino acids. Here the CDR3 DNA reads TGTGCCAGCAGTTTTGGGGGAGCTGGAAACACCATATATTTT. Translating it yields CASSFGGAGNTIYF.

The chain couples TRBV6-5 to TRBJ2-5, with 10 bases identical to TRBD2. This CDR3 comprises 14 residues. Per germline, CDR1 MNHEY and CDR2 SVGAGI. V was pared by 8 bases and J by 0 bases, with 3 bases of the junction left unmatched. The CDR3, as DNA: TGTGCCAGCTCACTAGCGGGGTACCAAGAGACCCAGTACTTC. This encodes CASSLAGYQETQYF.

This clonotype came up a few times. V is TRBV7-9 and J is TRBJ2-1, with unresolved D. Germline V gives CDR1 SEHNR, CDR2 FQNEAQ (reference sequence). V lost 1 base to trimming and J lost 9 bases, with 7 bases between them. This CDR3 region has 12 residues. The chain's CDR3 is CASSLVVTEQFF. The CDR3 region has the DNA TGTGCCAGCAGCTTAGTCGTTACTGAGCAGTTCTTC.

The CDR3 bases are TGTGCCAGCAGTTCACCTCAGGTGGGGGAGACCCAGTACTTC. Translated: CASSSPQVGETQYF. This chain joins TRBV6-5 and TRBJ2-5; D is unclear. Trimming shortened V by 4 bases and J by 5 bases, and 14 bases separated the two germline ends. The CDR3 loop spans 14 amino acids. Germline assignment: CDR1 MNHEY and CDR2 SVGAGI.